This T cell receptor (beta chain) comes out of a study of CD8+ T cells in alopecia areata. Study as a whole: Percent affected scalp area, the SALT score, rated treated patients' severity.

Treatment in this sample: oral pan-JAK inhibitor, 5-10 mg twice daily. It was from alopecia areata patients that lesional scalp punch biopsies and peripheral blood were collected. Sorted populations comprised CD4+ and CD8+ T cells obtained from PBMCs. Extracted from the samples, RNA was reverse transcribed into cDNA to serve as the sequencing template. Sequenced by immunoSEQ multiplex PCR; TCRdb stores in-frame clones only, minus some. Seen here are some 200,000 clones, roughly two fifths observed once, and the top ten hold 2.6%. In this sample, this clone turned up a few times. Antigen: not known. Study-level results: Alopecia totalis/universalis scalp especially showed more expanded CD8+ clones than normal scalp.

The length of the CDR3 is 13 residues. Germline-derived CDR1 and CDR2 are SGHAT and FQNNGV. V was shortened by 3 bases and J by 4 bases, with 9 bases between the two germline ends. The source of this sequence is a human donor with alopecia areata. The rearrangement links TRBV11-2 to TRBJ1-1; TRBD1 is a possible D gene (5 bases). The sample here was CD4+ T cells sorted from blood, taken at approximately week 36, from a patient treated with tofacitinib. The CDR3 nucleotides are TGTGCCAGCAGCTTGTGGGGCGCCACTGAAGCTTTCTTT. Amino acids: CASSLWGATEAFF.